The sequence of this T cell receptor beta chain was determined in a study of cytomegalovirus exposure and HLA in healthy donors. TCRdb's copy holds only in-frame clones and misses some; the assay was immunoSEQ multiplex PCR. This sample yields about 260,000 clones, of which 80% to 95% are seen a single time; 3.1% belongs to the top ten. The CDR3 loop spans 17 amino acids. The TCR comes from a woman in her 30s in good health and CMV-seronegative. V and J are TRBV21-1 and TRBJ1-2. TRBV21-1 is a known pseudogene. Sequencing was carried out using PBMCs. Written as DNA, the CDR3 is TGTGCCAGCAGCAAAAGTAACATTGAGGGGCACGAGGCTGGCTACACCTTC. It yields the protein CASSKSNIEGHEAGYTF.